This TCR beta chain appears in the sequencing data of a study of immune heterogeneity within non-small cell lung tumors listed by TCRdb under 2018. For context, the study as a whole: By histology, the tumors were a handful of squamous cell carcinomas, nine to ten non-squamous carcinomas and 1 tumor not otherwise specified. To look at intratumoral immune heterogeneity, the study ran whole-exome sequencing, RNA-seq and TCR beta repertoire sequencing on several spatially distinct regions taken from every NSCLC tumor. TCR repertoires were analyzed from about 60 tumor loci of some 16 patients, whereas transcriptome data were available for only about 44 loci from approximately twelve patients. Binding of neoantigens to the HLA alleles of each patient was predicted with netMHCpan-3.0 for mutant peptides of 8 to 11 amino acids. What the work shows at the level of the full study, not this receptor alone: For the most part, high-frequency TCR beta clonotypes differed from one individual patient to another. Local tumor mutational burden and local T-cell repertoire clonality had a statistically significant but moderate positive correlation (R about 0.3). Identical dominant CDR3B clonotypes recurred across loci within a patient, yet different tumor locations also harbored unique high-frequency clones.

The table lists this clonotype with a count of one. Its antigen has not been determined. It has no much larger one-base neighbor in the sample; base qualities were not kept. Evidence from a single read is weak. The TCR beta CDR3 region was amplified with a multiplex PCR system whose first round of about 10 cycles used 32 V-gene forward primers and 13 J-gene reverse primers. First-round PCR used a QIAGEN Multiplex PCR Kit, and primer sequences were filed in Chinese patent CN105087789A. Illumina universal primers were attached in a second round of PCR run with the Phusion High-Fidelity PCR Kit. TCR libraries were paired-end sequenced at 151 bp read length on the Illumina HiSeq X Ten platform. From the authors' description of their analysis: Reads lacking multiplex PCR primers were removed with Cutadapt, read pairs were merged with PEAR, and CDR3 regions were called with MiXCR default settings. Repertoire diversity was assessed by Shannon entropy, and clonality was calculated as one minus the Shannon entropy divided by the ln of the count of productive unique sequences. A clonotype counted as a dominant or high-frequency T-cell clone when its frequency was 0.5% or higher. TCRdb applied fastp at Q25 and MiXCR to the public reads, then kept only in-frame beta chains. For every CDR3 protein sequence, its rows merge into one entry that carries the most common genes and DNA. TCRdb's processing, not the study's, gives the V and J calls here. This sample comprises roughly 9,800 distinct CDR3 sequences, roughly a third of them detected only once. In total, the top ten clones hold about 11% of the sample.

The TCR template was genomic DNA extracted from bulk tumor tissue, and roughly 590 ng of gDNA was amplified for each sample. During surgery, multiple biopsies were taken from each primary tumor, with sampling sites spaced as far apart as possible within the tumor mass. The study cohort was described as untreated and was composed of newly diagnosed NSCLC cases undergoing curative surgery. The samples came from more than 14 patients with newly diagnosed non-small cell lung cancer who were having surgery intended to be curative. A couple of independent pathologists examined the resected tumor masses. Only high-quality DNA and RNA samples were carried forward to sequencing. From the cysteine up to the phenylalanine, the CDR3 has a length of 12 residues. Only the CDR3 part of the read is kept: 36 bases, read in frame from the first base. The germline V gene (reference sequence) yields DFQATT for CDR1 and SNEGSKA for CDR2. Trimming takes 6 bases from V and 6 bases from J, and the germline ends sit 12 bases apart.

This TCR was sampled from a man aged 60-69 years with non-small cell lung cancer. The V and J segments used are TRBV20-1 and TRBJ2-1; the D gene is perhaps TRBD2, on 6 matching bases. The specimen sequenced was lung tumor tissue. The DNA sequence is TGCAGTGCCGGGAGCTCAGGCAATGAGCAGTTCTTC. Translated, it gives CSAGSSGNEQFF.